This TCR beta chain was identified in a study of blood T cell repertoires in COVID-19. Turning to the study itself: The study drew acute and convalescent COVID-19 samples from the United States, Italy and Spain. T cells, B-cell-depleted T cells, or PBMCs provided the cDNA or gDNA that served as material.

In the original analysis: Counts of nucleated cells, estimated from reference gene primer amplification, were obtained. TCRdb's copy holds only in-frame clones and misses some; the assay was immunoSEQ multiplex PCR. D and trimming were read from the DNA, whereas the V and J calls and clone size are those reported in that table. The table records hundreds of thousands of clones, roughly 85% of them present only once. The CDR3 is made up of 13 amino acids. Trimming took off 5 bases at V and 1 base at J, with 8 bases between the two ends. Germline CDR1 is SGHVS and CDR2 is FQNEAQ. The rearrangement uses TRBV7-8 and TRBJ1-1; D not resolved. The source material was peripheral blood. This clonotype was sampled from a woman between 18 and 30 years old with acute or convalescent COVID-19. The DNA for the CDR3 is TGTGCCAGCAGCCCCACAAGGAACACTGAAGCTTTCTTT. Protein: CASSPTRNTEAFF.